This T cell receptor beta chain originates from a study of blood T cells in healthy people across ages. Notes on this clonotype: The antigen is not known.

A second PCR, run for roughly 7 to 11 cycles, used a sample-barcoded 5' primer plus a J-beta primer mix. TCRdb reprocessed the 5' RACE reads via MiXCR and lists one record per CDR3 protein. The data hold about 1.6 million distinct CDR3 sequences, with around 35% observed a single time. Germline V gene sequence: CDR1 DFQATT, CDR2 SNEGSKA (reference sequence). Deletions cut 3 bases from V and 1 base from J, with 10 bases between. CDR3 length: 13 residues. Regarding the study as a whole: Unsorted PBMC material precluded a definitive naive versus antigen-experienced comparison.

This chain links TRBV20-1 with TRBJ2-7; TRBD2 might be the D (5 bases). The source of this sequence is a woman aged 25 to 39 in good health. Sequencing was carried out using blood. The DNA of the CDR3 is TGCAGTGCTAGTGAGACTAAGTCCTACGAGCAGTACTTC. The encoded protein is CSASETKSYEQYF.